This T cell receptor (beta chain) emerged from a study of T-cell memory formation after mild COVID-19. About this clonotype itself: What it binds is not known.

General study results and limits: The study found contracting CD4+ clones mainly in CM and EM and contracting CD8+ clones in EMRA. The study found balanced CD4/CD8 in clones contracting day 15 to 85 and a CD4+ lean in later expanders.

TCRdb re-derived calls from the 5' RACE reads in MiXCR, one entry per CDR3 protein. The sample consists of approximately 340,000 distinct CDR3 sequences, 10% to 15% of them appearing once. Per germline, CDR1 DFQATT and CDR2 SNEGSKA (reference sequence). The CDR3 runs to 16 residues. The ends were cut back, 4 bases at V and 5 bases at J, with 23 bases in the middle. Source material: PBMCs or a T cell subset sorted from them (not recorded which). J is TRBJ2-5 and V is TRBV20-1; D unresolved. The sequence derives from a man aged 18 to 29 who had mild COVID-19 (a few samples of this study predate the infection). Cell type and time point are not known. CDR3 coding DNA: TGCAGTGCTAAGGACGGACGGAAAGCAAGCCACGAGACCCAGTACTTC. Protein sequence: CSAKDGRKASHETQYF.